The present T cell receptor beta chain was sequenced within a study of T-cell memory formation after mild COVID-19. Study context: TCR clusters largely stayed donor specific.

TCRdb re-derived calls from the 5' RACE reads in MiXCR, one entry per CDR3 protein. Altogether fewer than 250,000 distinct CDR3 sequences are present, more than 25% being singletons, with the ten largest covering 10% to 12%. The source is an adult woman who had mild COVID-19 (a few samples of this study predate the infection). Cell type and time point are not known. Sequenced input: PBMCs or a T cell subset sorted from them (not recorded which).

This chain's CDR3 is CASRADGQVGGETQYF. DNA for the CDR3: TGCGCCAGCAGGGCCGATGGACAGGTGGGCGGCGAGACCCAGTACTTC. The gene calls are TRBV5-1 and TRBJ2-5, with 7 nucleotides matching TRBD1. Per germline, CDR1 SGHRS and CDR2 YFSETQ. Unmatched junction bases numbered 15, after V lost 5 bases and J lost 5 bases. The CDR3 runs 16 residues.